This paragraph covers one T cell receptor beta chain sequence. The target antigen is unknown. The junction does not match germline at one end; this may be a read error. The CDR3 totals 11 residues. Germline V CDR1 and CDR2: DFQATT, SNEGSKA (reference sequence). Via the markers CD45RO/CCR7/CD25/CD127/CD95/CD27, stem cell-like memory, regulatory, central memory and naive CD4+ cells were sorted. The sample originates from a study of beta chain features in type 1 diabetes. Expressed TCRB transcripts were sequenced because the isolated RNA had all been reverse transcribed beforehand. Sequenced naive, central memory and regulatory T cell samples produced an average of approximately 3.5 million reads. The table came from immunoSEQ multiplex PCR; TCRdb's copy has only in-frame clones and leaves some out. Of roughly 300,000 clones in the sample, about a tenth are singletons; the top ten hold 0.9% to 1.1%. Overall study findings and caveats: Shorter TCRB CDR3s, moderately but significantly so, were found in Type 1 diabetes patients in all four CD4+ subsets.

The chain uses TRBV20-1 and TRBJ1-2; 9 nucleotides match TRBD1. The sequence was collected from a man between 25 and 39 years old with type 1 diabetes. Sequencing was carried out using central memory CD4+ T cells from blood. Here the CDR3 reads CSATQGALMAF. The CDR3, as DNA: TGCAGTGCTACACAGGGGGCGCTTATGGCCTTC.